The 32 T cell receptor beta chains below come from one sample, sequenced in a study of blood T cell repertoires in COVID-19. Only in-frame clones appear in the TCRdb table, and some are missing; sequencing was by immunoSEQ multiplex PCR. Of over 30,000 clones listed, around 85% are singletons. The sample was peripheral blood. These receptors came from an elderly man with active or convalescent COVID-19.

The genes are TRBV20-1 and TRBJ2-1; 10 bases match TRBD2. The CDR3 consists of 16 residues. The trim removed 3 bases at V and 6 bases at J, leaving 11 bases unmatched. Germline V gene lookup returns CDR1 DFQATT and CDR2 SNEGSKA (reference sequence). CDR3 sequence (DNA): TGCAGTGCTAGTCCCCCTCTAGCGGGAGTTTCCAATGAGCAGTTCTTC. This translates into CSASPPLAGVSNEQFF.

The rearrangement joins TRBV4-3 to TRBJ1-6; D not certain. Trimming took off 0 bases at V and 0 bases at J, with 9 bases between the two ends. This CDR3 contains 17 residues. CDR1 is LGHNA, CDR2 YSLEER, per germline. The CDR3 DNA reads TGCGCCAGCAGCCAAGATCTTGGGAGCTCCTATAATTCACCCCTCCACTTT. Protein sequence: CASSQDLGSSYNSPLHF.

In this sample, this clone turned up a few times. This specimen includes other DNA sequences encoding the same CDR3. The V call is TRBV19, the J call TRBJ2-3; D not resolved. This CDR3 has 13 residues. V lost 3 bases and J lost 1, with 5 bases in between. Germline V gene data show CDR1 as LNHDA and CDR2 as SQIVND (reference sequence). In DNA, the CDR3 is TGTGCCAGTAGTATGTCAGGCACAGATACGCAGTATTTT. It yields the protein CASSMSGTDTQYF.

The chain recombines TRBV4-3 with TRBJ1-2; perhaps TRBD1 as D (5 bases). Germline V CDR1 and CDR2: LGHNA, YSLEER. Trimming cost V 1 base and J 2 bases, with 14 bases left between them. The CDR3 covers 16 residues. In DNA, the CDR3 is TGCGCCAGCAGCCAAGGTCCCGGCGGGACGAACTATGGCTACACCTTC. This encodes CASSQGPGGTNYGYTF.

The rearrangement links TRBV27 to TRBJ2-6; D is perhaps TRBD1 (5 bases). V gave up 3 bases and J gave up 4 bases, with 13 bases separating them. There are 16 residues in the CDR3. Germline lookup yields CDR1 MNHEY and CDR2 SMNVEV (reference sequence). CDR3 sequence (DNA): TGTGCCAGCAGTTTTAATACAGGTTTGGGGGCCAACGTCCTGACTTTC. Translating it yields CASSFNTGLGANVLTF.

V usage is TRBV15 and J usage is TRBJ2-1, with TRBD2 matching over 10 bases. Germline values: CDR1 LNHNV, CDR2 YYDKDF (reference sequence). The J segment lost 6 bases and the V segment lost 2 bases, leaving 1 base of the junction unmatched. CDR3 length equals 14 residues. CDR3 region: CATSRLAGVNEQFF. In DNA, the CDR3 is TGTGCCACCAGCAGACTAGCGGGAGTCAATGAGCAGTTCTTC.

For the CDR3, the DNA is TGCAGCACCGGACAGTTGAACACTGAAGCTTTCTTT. Protein sequence: CSTGQLNTEAFF. The chain is built from TRBV29-1 and TRBJ1-1, with a tentative D call TRBD1 (6 bases). V was pared by 8 bases and J by 0 bases, with 10 bases between. There are 12 residues in the CDR3. Germline V gene lookup returns CDR1 SQVTM and CDR2 ANQGSEA.

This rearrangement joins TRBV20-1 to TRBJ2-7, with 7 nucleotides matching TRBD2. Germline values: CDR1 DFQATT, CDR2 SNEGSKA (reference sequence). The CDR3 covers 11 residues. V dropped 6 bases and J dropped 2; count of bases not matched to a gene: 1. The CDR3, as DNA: TGCAGTGCGGGGGGGACCTACGAGCAGTACTTC. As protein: CSAGGTYEQYF.

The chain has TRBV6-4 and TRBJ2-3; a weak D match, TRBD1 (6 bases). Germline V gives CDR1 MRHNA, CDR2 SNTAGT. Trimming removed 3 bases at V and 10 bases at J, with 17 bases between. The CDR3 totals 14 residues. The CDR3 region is CASSDSQDSPPQYF. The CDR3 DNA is TGTGCCAGCAGTGATTCCCAGGACAGCCCCCCGCAGTATTTT.

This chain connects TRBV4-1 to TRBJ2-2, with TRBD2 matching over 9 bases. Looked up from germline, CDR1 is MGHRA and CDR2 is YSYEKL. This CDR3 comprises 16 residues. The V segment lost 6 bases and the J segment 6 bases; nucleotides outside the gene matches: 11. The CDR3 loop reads CASRGGRLAGAGELFF. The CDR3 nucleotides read TGCGCCAGCAGGGGGGGACGTTTAGCGGGAGCCGGGGAGCTGTTTTTT.

The CDR3 coding sequence is TGTGCCAGCAGCCAGCGGACAAGATCAACTGAAGCTTTCTTT. Translation: CASSQRTRSTEAFF. The chain links TRBV3-1 (or the pseudogene TRBV3-2) to TRBJ1-1; tentatively, D is TRBD1 (5 bases). Germline V lookup: CDR1 LGHDT, CDR2 YNNKEL (reference sequence). Trimming removed 3 bases at V and 5 bases at J, with 13 bases between. The CDR3 extends over 14 amino acids.

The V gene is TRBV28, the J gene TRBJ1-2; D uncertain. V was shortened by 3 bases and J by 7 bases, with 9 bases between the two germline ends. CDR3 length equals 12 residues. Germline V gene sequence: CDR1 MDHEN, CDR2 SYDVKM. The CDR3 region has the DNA TGTGCCAGCAGTTTCGGCGGTCGTGGCTACACCTTC. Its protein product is CASSFGGRGYTF.

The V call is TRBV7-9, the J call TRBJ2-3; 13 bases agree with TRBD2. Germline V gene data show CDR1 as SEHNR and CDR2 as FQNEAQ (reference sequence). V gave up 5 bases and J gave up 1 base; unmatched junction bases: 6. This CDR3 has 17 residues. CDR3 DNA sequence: TGTGCCAGCAGCCCAGGACTAGCGGGGGCCCGCACAGATACGCAGTATTTT. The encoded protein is CASSPGLAGARTDTQYF.

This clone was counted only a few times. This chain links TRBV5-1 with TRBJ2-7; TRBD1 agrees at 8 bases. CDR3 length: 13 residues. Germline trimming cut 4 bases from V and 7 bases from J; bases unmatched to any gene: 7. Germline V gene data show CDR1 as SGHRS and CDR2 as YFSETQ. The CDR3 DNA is TGCGCCAGCAGCACAGGACAGGGTGGGGAGCAGTACTTC. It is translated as CASSTGQGGEQYF.

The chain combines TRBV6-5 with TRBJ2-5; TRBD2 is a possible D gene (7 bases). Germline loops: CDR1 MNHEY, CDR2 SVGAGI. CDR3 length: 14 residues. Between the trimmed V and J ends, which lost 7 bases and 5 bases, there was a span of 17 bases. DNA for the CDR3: TGTGCCAGCACTAAAATCAGGGGAGGGGAGACCCAGTACTTC. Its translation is CASTKIRGGETQYF.

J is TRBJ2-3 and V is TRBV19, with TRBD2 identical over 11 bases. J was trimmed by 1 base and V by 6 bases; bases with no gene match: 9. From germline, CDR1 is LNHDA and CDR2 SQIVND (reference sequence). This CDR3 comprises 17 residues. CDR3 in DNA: TGTGCCAGTAGAGCCCTGGGACTAGCGGACGGCACAGATACGCAGTATTTT. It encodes CASRALGLADGTDTQYF.

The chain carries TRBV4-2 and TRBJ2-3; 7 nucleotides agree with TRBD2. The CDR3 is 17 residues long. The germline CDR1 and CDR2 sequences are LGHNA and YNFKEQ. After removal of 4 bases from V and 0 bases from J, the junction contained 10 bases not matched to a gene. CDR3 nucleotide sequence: TGTGCCAGCAGCCCGGACCCTGAGCGGGGAAGCACAGATACGCAGTATTTT. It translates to CASSPDPERGSTDTQYF.

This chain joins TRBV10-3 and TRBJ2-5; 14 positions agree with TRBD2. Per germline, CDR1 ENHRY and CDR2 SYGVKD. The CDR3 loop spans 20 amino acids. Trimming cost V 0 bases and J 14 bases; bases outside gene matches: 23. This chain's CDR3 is CAISESGTSGSLPKMIPPYF. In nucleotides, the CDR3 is TGTGCCATCAGTGAGTCGGGGACTAGCGGGAGTTTGCCGAAGATGATCCCCCCCTACTTC.

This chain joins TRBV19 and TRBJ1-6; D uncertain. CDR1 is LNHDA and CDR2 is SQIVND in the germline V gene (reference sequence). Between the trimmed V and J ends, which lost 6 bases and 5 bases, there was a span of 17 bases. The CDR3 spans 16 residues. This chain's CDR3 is CASSTVIGINNSPLHF. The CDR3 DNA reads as TGTGCCAGTAGCACTGTGATCGGTATTAATAATTCACCCCTCCACTTT.

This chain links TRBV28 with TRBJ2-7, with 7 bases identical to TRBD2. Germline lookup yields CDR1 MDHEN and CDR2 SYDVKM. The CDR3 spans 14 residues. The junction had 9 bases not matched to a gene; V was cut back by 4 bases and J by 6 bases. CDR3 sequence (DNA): TGTGCCAGCAGTTCGACTAGCCCACCCGGCGAGCAGTACTTC. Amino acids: CASSSTSPPGEQYF. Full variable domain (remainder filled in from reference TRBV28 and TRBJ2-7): DVKVTQSSRYLVKRTGEKVFLECVQDMDHENMFWYRQDPGLGLRLIYFSYDVKMKEKGDIPEGYSVSREKKERFSLILESASTNQTSMYLCASSSTSPPGEQYFGPGTRLTVT.

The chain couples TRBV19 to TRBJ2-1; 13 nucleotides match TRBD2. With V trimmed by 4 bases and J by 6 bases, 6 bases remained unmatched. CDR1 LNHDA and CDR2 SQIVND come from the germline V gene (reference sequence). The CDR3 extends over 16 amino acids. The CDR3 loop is CASSTSGTSGTNEQFF. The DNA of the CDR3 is TGTGCCAGTAGTACCTCCGGGACTAGCGGGACCAATGAGCAGTTCTTC.

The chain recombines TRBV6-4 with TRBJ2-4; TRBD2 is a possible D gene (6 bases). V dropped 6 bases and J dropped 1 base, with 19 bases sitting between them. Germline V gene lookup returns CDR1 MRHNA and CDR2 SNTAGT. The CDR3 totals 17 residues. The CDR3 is CASSSLNGRTAKNIQYF. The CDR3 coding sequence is TGTGCCAGCAGCAGTCTTAACGGGAGAACGGCCAAAAACATTCAGTACTTC.

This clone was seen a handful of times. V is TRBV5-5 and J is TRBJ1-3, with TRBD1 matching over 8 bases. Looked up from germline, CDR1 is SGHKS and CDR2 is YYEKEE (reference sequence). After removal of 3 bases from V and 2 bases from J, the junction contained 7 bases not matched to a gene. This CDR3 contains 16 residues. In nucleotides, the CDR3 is TGTGCCAGCAGCTATGGACAGGGTAGGACTGGAAACACCATATATTTT. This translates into CASSYGQGRTGNTIYF.

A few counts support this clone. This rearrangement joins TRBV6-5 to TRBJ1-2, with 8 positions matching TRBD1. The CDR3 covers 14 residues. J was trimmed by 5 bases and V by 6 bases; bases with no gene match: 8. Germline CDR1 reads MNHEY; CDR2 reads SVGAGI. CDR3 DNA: TGTGCCAGCAGCGATGACAGGGGACGGTATGGCTACACCTTC. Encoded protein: CASSDDRGRYGYTF.

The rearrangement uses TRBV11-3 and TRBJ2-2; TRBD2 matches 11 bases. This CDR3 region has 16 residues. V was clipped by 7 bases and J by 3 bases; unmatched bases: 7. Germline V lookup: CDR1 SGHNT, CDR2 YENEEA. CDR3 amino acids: CASTHLAGGYTGELFF. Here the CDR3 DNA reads TGTGCCAGCACCCATCTAGCGGGAGGCTACACCGGGGAGCTGTTTTTT.

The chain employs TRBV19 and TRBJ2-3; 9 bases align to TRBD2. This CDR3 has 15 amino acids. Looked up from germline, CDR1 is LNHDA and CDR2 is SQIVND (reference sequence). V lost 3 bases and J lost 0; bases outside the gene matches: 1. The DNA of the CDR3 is TGTGCCAGTAGTATTGGACTAGCGAGCACAGATACGCAGTATTTT. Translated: CASSIGLASTDTQYF.

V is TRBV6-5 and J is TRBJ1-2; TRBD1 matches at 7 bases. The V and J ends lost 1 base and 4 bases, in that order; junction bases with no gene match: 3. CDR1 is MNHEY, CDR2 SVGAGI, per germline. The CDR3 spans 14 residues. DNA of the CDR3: TGTGCCAGCAGTTACTTACAGGGGTCCTATGGCTACACCTTC. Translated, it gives CASSYLQGSYGYTF.

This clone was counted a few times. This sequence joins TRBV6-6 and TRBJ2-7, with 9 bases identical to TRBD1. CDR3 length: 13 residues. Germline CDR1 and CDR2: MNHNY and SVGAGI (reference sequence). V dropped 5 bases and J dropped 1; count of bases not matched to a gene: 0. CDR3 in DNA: TGTGCCAGCAGTGGACAGGGGTCCTACGAGCAGTACTTC. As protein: CASSGQGSYEQYF.

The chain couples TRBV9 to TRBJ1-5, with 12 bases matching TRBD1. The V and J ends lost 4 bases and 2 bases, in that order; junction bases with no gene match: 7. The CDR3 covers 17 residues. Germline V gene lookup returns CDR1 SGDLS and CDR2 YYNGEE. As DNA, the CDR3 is TGTGCCAGCAGCCCTTGGGACAGGGGGCCGGGCAATCAGCCCCAGCATTTT. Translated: CASSPWDRGPGNQPQHF.

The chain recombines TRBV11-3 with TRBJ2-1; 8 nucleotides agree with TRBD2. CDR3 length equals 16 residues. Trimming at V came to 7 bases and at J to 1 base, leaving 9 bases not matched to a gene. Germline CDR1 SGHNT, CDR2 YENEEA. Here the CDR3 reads CASTWSGRGSYNEQFF. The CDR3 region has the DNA TGTGCCAGCACTTGGAGCGGGAGAGGTTCCTACAATGAGCAGTTCTTC.

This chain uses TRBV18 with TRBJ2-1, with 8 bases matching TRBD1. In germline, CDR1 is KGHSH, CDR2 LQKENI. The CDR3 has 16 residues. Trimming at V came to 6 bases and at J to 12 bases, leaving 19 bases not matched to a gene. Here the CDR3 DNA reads TGTGCCAGCTCCCCCACCCCCAGAGAGGACAGGGCTGGGCAGTTCTTC. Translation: CASSPTPREDRAGQFF.

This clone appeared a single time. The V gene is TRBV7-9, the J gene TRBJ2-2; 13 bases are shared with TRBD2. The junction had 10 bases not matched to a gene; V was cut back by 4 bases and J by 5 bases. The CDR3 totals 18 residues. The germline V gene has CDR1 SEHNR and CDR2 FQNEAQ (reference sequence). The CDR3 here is CASSSRTSGRVGTGELFF. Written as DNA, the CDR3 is TGTGCCAGCAGCTCCCGGACTAGCGGGAGAGTGGGTACCGGGGAGCTGTTTTTT.